Listed below are T cell receptor beta chains from one sample, sequenced in a study of blood T cell repertoires in COVID-19. Data came from immunoSEQ multiplex PCR; TCRdb stores just in-frame clones and leaves some out. Found here are around 150,000 clones, under 90% of them singletons; the top ten hold about 3.4%. The sample comprised PBMCs or T cells enriched from blood (not recorded which). The receptors originated from a woman in her sixties or seventies who had recovered from COVID-19. Both conserved end residues are part of each CDR3. The D gene is left open where the match is weak. Expanded clones get a size class; other rows say once, few or many, or leave the size out.

D | J | size | V | DNA | CDR3
- | TRBJ1-6 | - | TRBV5-4 | TGTGCCAGCAGCGACAGGAATTCACCCCTCCACTTT | CASSDRNSPLHF
- | TRBJ2-1 | many | TRBV2 | TGTGCCAGCAAGGGGGTCTTCAGGAATGAGCAGTTCTTC | CASKGVFRNEQFF
TRBD1 | TRBJ1-1 | - | TRBV29-1 | TGCAGCGTCGGACAGGGGAACACTGAAGCTTTCTTT | CSVGQGNTEAFF
- | TRBJ2-7 | - | TRBV11-3 | TGTGCCAGCAGCCCCCGCAAATGGGGGGATTCCTCCTACGAGCAGTACTTC | CASSPRKWGDSSYEQYF
- | TRBJ2-5 | - | TRBV19 | TGTGCCAGTATCGGTGGCAGGGCCCCAGAGACCCAGTACTTC | CASIGGRAPETQYF
- | TRBJ1-2 | - | TRBV20-1 | TGCAGTGCCACAGGGTCGGGTGGCTACACCTTC | CSATGSGGYTF
TRBD1 | TRBJ2-3 | - | TRBV10-2 | TGCGCCAGCACACCTGGACAGGGCCCTAGCACAGATACGCAGTATTTT | CASTPGQGPSTDTQYF
TRBD2 | TRBJ2-7 | - | TRBV5-1 | TGCGCCAGCAGGGTAGCGGGGGGCACCTACGAGCAGTACTTC | CASRVAGGTYEQYF
- | TRBJ2-5 | - | TRBV19 | TGTGCCAGTAGTATAGGCCGCGGGGCGCCCCAAGAGACCCAGTACTTC | CASSIGRGAPQETQYF
TRBD1 | TRBJ2-1 | few | TRBV2 | TGTGCCAGCAGTGCGGGACAGGTTAATTACAATGAGCAGTTCTTC | CASSAGQVNYNEQFF
TRBD2 | TRBJ2-2 | - | TRBV13 | TGTGCCAGCTCCGATGGGGGGGATCCGAACACCGGGGAGCTGTTTTTT | CASSDGGDPNTGELFF
- | TRBJ1-1 | - | TRBV25-1 | TGTGCCAGCAGTGAAAAGGGAGGGGCTGAAGCTTTCTTT | CASSEKGGAEAFF
- | TRBJ2-4 | - | TRBV19 | TGTGCCAGTAGTAACAGCGGTACCCCCAAAAACATTCAGTACTTC | CASSNSGTPKNIQYF
- | TRBJ2-3 | - | TRBV5-1 | TGCGCCAGCAGCTCGGGACTCCGCACAGATACGCAGTATTTT | CASSSGLRTDTQYF
- | TRBJ1-1 | - | TRBV19 | TGTGCCAGTATACACAGGGCCTTGAACACTGAAGCTTTCTTT | CASIHRALNTEAFF
- | TRBJ2-1 | few | TRBV10-1 | TGCGCCAGCAGGCCCACAGGCGCTAGGAATGAGCAGTTCTTC | CASRPTGARNEQFF
- | TRBJ1-4 | - | TRBV6-1 | TGTGCCAGCAGTGAAAAAATTGGGATAGGAGGGGAAAAACTGTTTTTT | CASSEKIGIGGEKLFF
- | TRBJ2-2 | - | TRBV11-1 | TGTGCCAGCTCGGACAGTCACACCGGGGAGCTGTTTTTT | CASSDSHTGELFF
TRBD2 | TRBJ2-1 | - | TRBV3-1/TRBV3-2 | TGTGCCAGCAGCGTGACCCTAAGCGGGGGGGATACCCTCTTC | CASSVTLSGGDTLF
- | TRBJ2-3 | - | TRBV11-3 | TGTGCCAGCAGCTTAAGGCGGGGTATCACAGATACGCAGTATTTT | CASSLRRGITDTQYF
- | TRBJ1-1 | once | TRBV2 | TGTGCCAGCAGTTGGGAGGGGGTGAACACTGAAGCTTTCTTT | CASSWEGVNTEAFF
- | TRBJ1-3 | once | TRBV19 | TGTGCCAGTAGTATAGCCGGACATGGGGGAAACACCATATATTTT | CASSIAGHGGNTIYF
TRBD1 | TRBJ1-1 | - | TRBV19 | TGTGCCAGTAGTAAACAAAACAGGGGAGGCGGCACTGAAGCTTTCTTT | CASSKQNRGGGTEAFF
- | TRBJ2-2 | - | TRBV5-1 | TGCGCCAGCAGCTGGGGGCCGGAATTCACCGGGGAGCTGTTTTTT | CASSWGPEFTGELFF
TRBD1 | TRBJ1-4 | - | TRBV18 | TGTGCCAGCTCACCAGGACAGGAGAATGAAAAACTGTTTTTT | CASSPGQENEKLFF
TRBD1 | TRBJ1-1 | once | TRBV29-1 | TGCAGCGTTGAACAAGGACAGGGAACCACTGAAGCTTTCTTT | CSVEQGQGTTEAFF
TRBD1 | TRBJ1-5 | - | TRBV11-2 | TGTGCCAGCAGCCTAACAGGGGAGCCTCAGCCCCAGCATTTT | CASSLTGEPQPQHF
TRBD2 | TRBJ2-3 | - | TRBV9 | TGTGCCAGCAGCGTAGGTAGCGGGGGGGCGGGAGATACGCAGTATTTT | CASSVGSGGAGDTQYF
- | TRBJ1-1 | - | TRBV6-5 | TGTGCCAGCAGCTCAGGGCGCTTGAACACTGAAGCTTTCTTT | CASSSGRLNTEAFF
TRBD2 | TRBJ2-1 | - | TRBV11-3 | TGTGCCAGCAGCTTAGGCAGCGGGGGGGCCTACAATGAGCAGTTCTTC | CASSLGSGGAYNEQFF
- | TRBJ1-1 | - | TRBV6-5 | TGTGCCAGCAGTTACGCGGGTCGTACTGAAGCTTTCTTT | CASSYAGRTEAFF
- | TRBJ1-1 | - | TRBV19 | TGTGCCACCCGCCACCCGGGGGGCGACACTGAAGCTTTCTTT | CATRHPGGDTEAFF
- | TRBJ2-7 | once | TRBV13 | TGTGCCAGCAGCTCACGAGATTACGAGCAGTACTTC | CASSSRDYEQYF
- | TRBJ2-1 | - | TRBV27 | TGTGCCAGCAGCCTAACGGCGCTGGGGGGAGGCGAGTTCTTC | CASSLTALGGGEFF
TRBD1 | TRBJ2-7 | - | TRBV2 | TGTGCCAGCAGGACAGGACAGGAGGCCTTTTTCGAGCAGTACTTC | CASRTGQEAFFEQYF
- | TRBJ2-1 | few | TRBV6-5 | TGTGCCAGCAGTTCCCGAGCCCCTAATGAGCAGTTCTTC | CASSSRAPNEQFF
TRBD2 | TRBJ2-7 | - | TRBV18 | TGTGCCAGCTCACGAGGACTAGCGGGGGGGCAGGTCCACGAGCAGTACTTC | CASSRGLAGGQVHEQYF
TRBD2 | TRBJ2-5 | - | TRBV7-3 | TGTGCCAGCAGCTTAACGCGGGGGGAGACCCAGTACTTC | CASSLTRGETQYF
TRBD2 | TRBJ2-7 | once | TRBV10-3 | TGTGCCATCGGCCGGGGAGGGTCCGTCTACGAGCAGTACTTC | CAIGRGGSVYEQYF
- | TRBJ1-2 | - | TRBV6-5 | TGTGCCAGCAAATTGGCCGGGTTCTATGGCTACACCTTC | CASKLAGFYGYTF
TRBD2 | TRBJ2-5 | - | TRBV2 | TGTGCCAGCACAGAAGCGGGGGGGCCTTTAGAGACCCAGTACTTC | CASTEAGGPLETQYF
- | TRBJ1-2 | - | TRBV9 | TGTGCCAGCAGCGCCCCGGTCGTTGCTGGCTACACCTTC | CASSAPVVAGYTF
- | TRBJ2-5 | - | TRBV19 | TGTGCCAGTAGTAATCAGCAGGGGGGAAGGGAGACCCAGTACTTC | CASSNQQGGRETQYF
- | TRBJ1-1 | - | TRBV5-1 | TGCGCCAGCAGCTCGGTTGGAGGGAAGACTGAAGCTTTCTTT | CASSSVGGKTEAFF
- | TRBJ2-1 | - | TRBV5-1 | TGCGCCAGCAGCTCCGGGGTAACCTACAATGAGCAGTTCTTC | CASSSGVTYNEQFF
- | TRBJ1-1 | - | TRBV19 | TGTGCCAGTAGTATCACAGTCAACACTGAAGCTTTCTTT | CASSITVNTEAFF
TRBD1 | TRBJ2-3 | once | TRBV13 | TGTGCCAGCAGCACAGGGACAGCGAGTGGCACAGATACGCAGTATTTT | CASSTGTASGTDTQYF
- | TRBJ1-4 | once | TRBV30 | TGTGCCTGGAGGAGGGAGACTGAAAAACTGTTTTTT | CAWRRETEKLFF
- | TRBJ2-3 | - | TRBV24-1 | TGTGCCACCAGTGATTGGGGACAAAGCACAGATACGCAGTATTTT | CATSDWGQSTDTQYF
- | TRBJ2-5 | - | TRBV29-1 | TGCAGCGCCGACGGCAGGGATGAGACCCAGTACTTC | CSADGRDETQYF
- | TRBJ1-5 | - | TRBV19 | TGTGCCAGTAGTATGGGGGGGCATAGCAATCAGCCCCAGCATTTT | CASSMGGHSNQPQHF